Each of the 27 T cell receptor beta chains below was sequenced from the same sample in a study of regulatory T cells in long-lasting Graves disease. Sample time point: newly diagnosed GD, antithyroid drugs for less than 3 months. Preparation of the TCR library used RNA extracted from PBMCs. Arm-PCR of CDR3 regions and iRepertoire HTBI primers were the basis on which TCR beta libraries were built. Each CDR3 protein gets one entry after TCRdb re-called the multiplex PCR reads with MiXCR. This repertoire shows 250,000 or so distinct CDR3 sequences, around 19% found once; its top ten account for 14%. These data also featured in a second study, about T cells in Graves' hyperthyroidism and ophthalmopathy.

Sequenced here: peripheral blood mononuclear cells (PBMCs), sampled at new diagnosis, from a patient treated with antithyroid drugs. These receptors were collected from a woman in her twenties or thirties with Graves disease.

The sample holds many counts of this clonotype. The gene calls are TRBV4-1 and TRBJ1-2, with D maybe TRBD1 (5 bases). Per the germline V gene, CDR1 is MGHRA and CDR2 is YSYEKL. V lost 4 bases and J 7 bases, leaving 16 bases between the germline ends. The CDR3 loop spans 14 amino acids. Here the CDR3 reads CASSPYGTASGYTF. The CDR3 DNA sequence: TGCGCCAGCAGCCCCTACGGGACTGCCTCTGGCTACACCTTC.

This clonotype was counted many times. V and J are TRBV5-1 and TRBJ2-7, with TRBD1 identical over 9 bases. V trimming: 2 bases; J trimming: 5 bases; junction bases outside the gene matches: 8. Per the germline V gene, CDR1 is SGHRS and CDR2 is YFSETQ. This CDR3 comprises 15 residues. CDR3 bases: TGCGCCAGCAGCTTCGGCGGGGGACAGGGTGACGAGCAGTACTTC. Amino acid sequence: CASSFGGGQGDEQYF.

Many counts were recorded for this clonotype. This sequence joins TRBV6-1 and TRBJ1-2, with D possibly TRBD1 on 5 matching bases. CDR3 size: 11 residues. CDR1 is MNHNS and CDR2 is SASEGT in the germline V gene. The V and J ends lost 7 bases and 7 bases respectively, with 10 bases between them. The CDR3 DNA reads TGTGCCAGCAACCTCAGGGTTGGCTACACCTTC. Its translation: CASNLRVGYTF.

This clonotype has more than one count but fewer than ten. J is TRBJ2-1 and V is TRBV9; D perhaps matches TRBD2 (5 bases). TRBJ2-5 matches the DNA end more closely, so the J call is doubtful. The CDR3 is 14 amino acids. Germline V CDR1 and CDR2: SGDLS, YYNGEE. CDR3 loop: CASSVAEGSETQYF. The CDR3 bases are TGTGCCAGCAGCGTAGCCGAGGGTTCCGAGACCCAGTACTTC.

This clonotype appeared many times. The V gene is TRBV11-2, the J gene TRBJ2-1; the D gene could be TRBD1 or TRBD2 (5 bases each). Trimming took off 1 base at V and 1 base at J, with 11 bases between the two ends. The length of the CDR3 is 16 residues. The germline V gene has CDR1 SGHAT and CDR2 FQNNGV. CDR3 sequence (DNA): TGTGCCAGCAGCTTAGTACGGGGCCCGTCCTACAATGAGCAGTTCTTC. Protein product: CASSLVRGPSYNEQFF. The full variable domain, rest sourced from reference TRBV11-2 and TRBJ2-1, is EAGVAQSPRYKIIEKRQSVAFWCNPISGHATLYWYQQILGQGPKLLIQFQNNGVVDDSQLPKDRFSAERLKGVDSTLKIQPAKLEDSAVYLCASSLVRGPSYNEQFFGPGTRLTVL.

In its sample, this clonotype was seen many times. This chain links TRBV6-5 with TRBJ2-7; D unclear. Germline lookup yields CDR1 MNHEY and CDR2 SVGAGI. V dropped 2 bases and J dropped 6 bases, with 11 bases sitting between them. This CDR3 region has 13 residues. For the CDR3, the DNA is TGTGCCAGCAGTTACGGGTCGGGTCGCGAGCAGTACTTC. It yields the protein CASSYGSGREQYF.

This clonotype was observed at least ten times. V and J are TRBV20-1 and TRBJ2-7, with TRBD1 matching over 7 bases. The CDR3 is 15 residues long. J gave up 0 bases and V 0 bases, and 5 bases lay outside the gene matches. Germline CDR1 and CDR2: DFQATT and SNEGSKA (reference sequence). This chain's CDR3 is CSARDGQVNSYEQYF. The CDR3 nucleotides read TGCAGTGCTAGAGATGGACAGGTGAACTCCTACGAGCAGTACTTC.

With regard to this clonotype: One base away lies a much larger clone, so this may be a sequencing read error. The chain has TRBV5-1 and TRBJ2-7, with 10 bases aligning to TRBD2. CDR3 size: 15 residues. V shed 4 bases, J shed 7 bases, and the junction held 11 bases outside the gene matches. Germline V gene lookup returns CDR1 SGHRS and CDR2 YFSETQ. CDR3 sequence: CASSPSGGAKNEQYF. Here the CDR3 DNA reads TGCGCCAGCAGCCCGAGCGGGGGGGCTAAGAATGAGCAGTACTTC.

This clonotype was observed at least ten times. A junction boundary mismatches the germline segment, possibly from a read error. CDR3 residues: CASSDRYTEAFF. CDR3 bases: TGTGCCAGCAGCGACCGCTACACTGAAGCTTTCTTT. V gene TRBV5-1 combines with J gene TRBJ1-1; D uncertain. CDR3 length equals 12 residues. CDR1 is SGHRS, CDR2 YFSETQ, per germline.

This clonotype was seen at least ten times. The rearrangement joins TRBV18 to TRBJ1-2; 9 nucleotides align to TRBD1. V lost 3 bases, J lost 8 bases, and 13 bases stayed unmatched. CDR1 is KGHSH, CDR2 LQKENI, per germline. The CDR3 loop spans 16 amino acids. CDR3 sequence: CASSPGGTGRILGYTF. CDR3 sequence (DNA): TGTGCCAGCTCACCGGGCGGGACAGGGAGGATTCTAGGCTACACCTTC.

Note on this clonotype: This sequence may be a read error, since a much larger clone differs from it by one base. The V call is TRBV12-3 or TRBV12-4, the J call TRBJ1-1, with D unclear. V gave up 4 bases and J gave up 7 bases, with 16 bases separating them. The CDR3 totals 14 residues. The DNA of the CDR3 is TGTGCCAGCAGTTCCAACCCAAACGTCGGTGAAGCTTTCTTT. Its translation: CASSSNPNVGEAFF.

About this clonotype: This likely came from a read error, as a far larger clone is one base away. The chain carries TRBV10-3 and TRBJ1-1, with D hard to call. Trimming removed 3 bases at V and 2 bases at J, with 10 bases between. Germline CDR1 ENHRY, CDR2 SYGVKD. The CDR3 is 14 residues long. DNA of the CDR3: TGTGCCATCAGTGAAGCTGGCTTTAACACTGAAGCTTTCTTT. Its translation is CAISEAGFNTEAFF.

This clonotype was detected many times. The chain employs TRBV12-3 or TRBV12-4 and TRBJ1-5, with TRBD1 identical over 7 bases. V shed 6 bases and J 4 bases; nucleotides not matched to a gene: 3. The CDR3 consists of 13 residues. Here the CDR3 reads CASSRQGNQPQHF. The CDR3 DNA sequence: TGTGCCAGCAGCCGACAGGGAAATCAGCCCCAGCATTTT.

This clonotype came up many times. At one end the junction does not follow the germline gene, possibly because of a read error. V gene TRBV6-1 combines with J gene TRBJ1-2, with D perhaps TRBD1 (6 bases). There are 13 residues in the CDR3. Per germline, CDR1 MNHNS and CDR2 SASEGT. DNA of the CDR3: TGCGCCAGCAGGAGGACAGCGAACTATGGCTACACCTTC. Protein product: CASRRTANYGYTF.

The table lists this clonotype with many counts. The chain couples TRBV2 to TRBJ1-2; D is unresolved. CDR3 length: 14 residues. Trimming left V 4 bases short and J 9 bases short, with 18 bases between. The germline gives CDR1 SNHLY, CDR2 FYNNEI. The CDR3 bases are TGTGCCAGCAGTGGTTCGCAATTATCGCTTAGCTACACCTTC. Its translation: CASSGSQLSLSYTF.

This clonotype was observed at least ten times. The genes are TRBV9 and TRBJ2-2, with 7 positions matching TRBD2. From germline, CDR1 is SGDLS and CDR2 YYNGEE. The CDR3 runs 16 residues. Unmatched junction bases numbered 8, after V lost 4 bases and J lost 2 bases. CDR3 loop: CASSRRGDPNTGELFF. Written as DNA, the CDR3 is TGTGCCAGCAGCCGCCGGGGGGACCCTAACACCGGGGAGCTGTTTTTT.

In this sample, this clonotype turned up once. This sequence is one base from a far larger clone and is likely a read error. CDR3 sequence reads: CASSSYTGAFF. The DNA for the CDR3 is TGTGCCAGCAGCTCCTACACCGGAGCTTTCTTT. V is TRBV5-5 and J is TRBJ1-1; D remains ambiguous. CDR1 and CDR2 (germline): SGHKS, YYEKEE (reference sequence). The CDR3 sequence is 11 residues long. Trimming shortened V by 3 bases and J by 10 bases, and 10 bases separated the two germline ends.

This clonotype was seen at least ten times. The chain combines TRBV4-1 with TRBJ1-1; TRBD1 might be the D (6 bases). V gave up 3 bases and J gave up 5 bases, with 10 bases separating them. CDR1 and CDR2 from the germline V gene are MGHRA and YSYEKL. The CDR3 sequence is 13 residues long. In DNA form, the CDR3 reads TGCGCCAGCAGCCACTCCGGACAGACTGAAGCTTTCTTT. Translation: CASSHSGQTEAFF.

The table lists this clonotype with many counts. The CDR3 loop reads CASMVNTGELFF. The CDR3 region has the DNA TGTGCCAGCATGGTGAACACCGGGGAGCTGTTTTTT. The chain is built from TRBV2 and TRBJ2-2; D not resolved. This CDR3 is 12 amino acids long. Germline assignment: CDR1 SNHLY and CDR2 FYNNEI. V was clipped by 7 bases and J by 1 base, with 4 bases between them.

Ten or more counts support this clonotype. This chain connects TRBV19 to TRBJ2-3, with 7 positions matching TRBD1. The germline V gene encodes CDR1 LNHDA and CDR2 SQIVND (reference sequence). The V gene end was trimmed by 2 bases and the J gene end by 0 bases; junction bases not matched to a gene: 8. This CDR3 comprises 17 residues. CDR3 sequence: CASSIRDRPFSTDTQYF. The CDR3 coding sequence is TGTGCCAGTAGTATAAGGGACAGACCCTTTAGCACAGATACGCAGTATTTT.

For this clonotype: A much larger clone sits a single nucleotide away, making a read error possible. The chain recombines TRBV20-1 with TRBJ2-3; 10 bases map to TRBD2. From germline, CDR1 is DFQATT and CDR2 SNEGSKA (reference sequence). J gave up 10 bases and V 5 bases, and 6 bases lay outside the gene matches. The CDR3 covers 12 residues. CDR3 in DNA: TGCAGTGCTGCTAGCGGGGGTGGCGCGCAGTATTTT. It translates to CSAASGGGAQYF.

This chain connects TRBV5-8 to TRBJ1-2; weak D call: TRBD1 (5 bases). CDR3 length: 14 amino acids. Trimming removed 6 bases at V and 8 bases at J, with 20 bases between. Germline lookup yields CDR1 SGHTS and CDR2 YDEGEE. The CDR3 protein is CASTTLLGVSGYTF. DNA for the CDR3: TGTGCCAGCACCACCCTCCTGGGGGTCTCGGGCTACACCTTC. Full variable domain (outside the CDR3, taken from reference TRBV5-8 and TRBJ1-2): EAGVTQSPTHLIKTRGQQATLRCSPISGHTSVYWYQQALGLGLQFLLWYDEGEERNRGNFPPRFSGRQFPNYSSELNVNALELEDSALYLCASTTLLGVSGYTFGSGTRLTVV.

The table lists this clonotype with a few counts. V gene TRBV29-1 combines with J gene TRBJ2-3; D is unclear. The V gene's germline CDR1 is SQVTM and CDR2 ANQGSEA. The length of the CDR3 is 12 residues. V was cut by 2 bases and J by 0 bases, with 3 bases left in between. CDR3 nucleotides: TGCAGCGTTGAACCTAGCACAGATACGCAGTATTTT. Its translation is CSVEPSTDTQYF.

This clonotype was observed many times. The chain carries TRBV20-1 and TRBJ2-1; TRBD1 agrees at 7 bases. CDR3 length equals 14 residues. Germline V gene data show CDR1 as DFQATT and CDR2 as SNEGSKA (reference sequence). The junction had 5 bases not matched to a gene; V was cut back by 6 bases and J by 0 bases. CDR3 in amino acids: CSAMGQISYNEQFF. The CDR3 nucleotides are TGCAGTGCGATGGGACAGATCTCCTACAATGAGCAGTTCTTC.

A single count supports this clonotype. The chain has TRBV20-1 and TRBJ2-1, with D possibly TRBD2 on 7 matching bases. The germline V and J ends were trimmed by 3 bases and 0 bases, with 12 bases remaining between them. Per germline, CDR1 DFQATT and CDR2 SNEGSKA (reference sequence). The CDR3 sequence is 15 residues long. CDR3 coding DNA: TGCAGTGCTAGCGGGGGGCCCGGCTCCTACAATGAGCAGTTCTTC. Translating gives CSASGGPGSYNEQFF.

At least ten counts were recorded for this clonotype. This sequence joins TRBV25-1 and TRBJ1-5, with D perhaps matching TRBD1 (5 bases). This CDR3 is built from 15 residues. Trimming shortened V by 3 bases and J by 10 bases, and 19 bases separated the two germline ends. Germline V CDR1 and CDR2: MGHDK, SYGVNS. CDR3 amino acids: CASSDPTAGGGPQHF. DNA of the CDR3: TGTGCCAGCAGTGATCCGACAGCCGGCGGGGGACCCCAGCATTTT. The complete variable domain, with remaining parts taken from reference TRBV25-1 and TRBJ1-5, reads EADIYQTPRYLVIGTGKKITLECSQTMGHDKMYWYQQDPGMELHLIHYSYGVNSTEKGDLSSESTVSRIRTEHFPLTLESARPSHTSQYLCASSDPTAGGGPQHFGDGTRLSIL.

Only a few counts were recorded for this clonotype. The chain combines TRBV19 with TRBJ1-1; D gene ambiguous. The CDR3 sequence is 15 residues long. Germline V gene lookup returns CDR1 LNHDA and CDR2 SQIVND (reference sequence). The germline V and J ends were trimmed by 3 bases and 5 bases, with 16 bases remaining between them. CDR3 DNA: TGTGCCAGTAGTATTAACCCGGGGAGTTTTACTGAAGCTTTCTTT. This gives the protein CASSINPGSFTEAFF.